The entry below gives a single T cell receptor (beta chain) sequence along with its context. The data are from a study of cytotoxic CD8 clonotypes in ibrutinib-treated CLL. Only in-frame clones appear in the TCRdb table, and some are missing; sequencing was by immunoSEQ multiplex PCR. Of tens of thousands of clones listed, approximately 71% are singletons. Trimming shortened V by 6 bases and J by 0 bases, and 15 bases separated the two germline ends. CDR3 length equals 15 residues. Germline values: CDR1 GTSNPN, CDR2 SVGIG (reference sequence). This receptor was obtained from a human donor with chronic lymphocytic leukemia. The chain recombines TRBV30 with TRBJ1-3; D possibly corresponds to TRBD1 (5 bases). Sequenced here: PBMCs, sampled after 24 months of ibrutinib treatment. The chain's CDR3 is CACDRPLISGNTIYF. In DNA, the CDR3 is TGTGCCTGTGACAGACCGTTGATCTCTGGAAACACCATATATTTT.